This T cell receptor beta chain was profiled in a study of blood T cell repertoires in COVID-19. Overall study: Spain, Italy and the United States supplied samples that represented acute and convalescent COVID-19.

Sequencing used immunoSEQ multiplex PCR; TCRdb keeps in-frame clones, though not all of them. The sample includes around 190,000 clones, approximately 88% of them seen just once. Germline-derived CDR1 and CDR2 are LGHDT and YNNKEL (reference sequence). The CDR3 contains 13 residues. V was clipped by 6 bases and J by 2 bases; unmatched bases: 3. Those enrolled, adults aged about 18 to 89 years, came from roughly 22 US areas. Resolution of symptoms, clearance, or two negative PCRs was present in recovered Cohort 3 donors. The chain carries TRBV3-1 (or the pseudogene TRBV3-2) and TRBJ1-2, with 7 bases lining up with TRBD1. Source material: PBMCs or T cells enriched from blood (not recorded which). This receptor was taken from a woman aged 30 to 39 who had recovered from COVID-19. CDR3 amino acids: CASRETGNYGYTF. In nucleotides, the CDR3 is TGTGCCAGCAGAGAGACAGGGAACTATGGCTACACCTTC.